This T cell receptor (beta chain) was captured by sequencing in a study of T cell repertoires in aging, cancer and after chemotherapy. As to this clonotype: Its specificity is unknown.

The germline V gene encodes CDR1 DFQATT and CDR2 SNEGSKA (reference sequence). V dropped 5 bases and J dropped 5 bases, with 18 bases sitting between them. This CDR3 is 14 amino acids long. TRB rearrangements spanning V, D and J were amplified using mixed TRB-A/B primers. TCRdb reanalysed the multiplex PCR reads using MiXCR and keeps one entry per CDR3 protein. The sample lists 900 to 1,300 distinct CDR3 sequences, roughly 30% occurring once. Study outcomes and limitations: In each cancer cohort, median generation probability increased across chemotherapy, suggesting thymic output rebounded.

Amplification of TCR beta used genomic DNA extracted from peripheral blood. This chain links TRBV20-1 with TRBJ2-5, with a possible D match to TRBD2 (7 bases). The sample comprised blood. This receptor was taken from a human donor with a solid tumor. CDR3 amino acids: CSAGGGGGGETQYF. DNA for the CDR3: TGCAGTGCTGGGGGGGGAGGGGGGGGGGAGACCCAGTACTTC.